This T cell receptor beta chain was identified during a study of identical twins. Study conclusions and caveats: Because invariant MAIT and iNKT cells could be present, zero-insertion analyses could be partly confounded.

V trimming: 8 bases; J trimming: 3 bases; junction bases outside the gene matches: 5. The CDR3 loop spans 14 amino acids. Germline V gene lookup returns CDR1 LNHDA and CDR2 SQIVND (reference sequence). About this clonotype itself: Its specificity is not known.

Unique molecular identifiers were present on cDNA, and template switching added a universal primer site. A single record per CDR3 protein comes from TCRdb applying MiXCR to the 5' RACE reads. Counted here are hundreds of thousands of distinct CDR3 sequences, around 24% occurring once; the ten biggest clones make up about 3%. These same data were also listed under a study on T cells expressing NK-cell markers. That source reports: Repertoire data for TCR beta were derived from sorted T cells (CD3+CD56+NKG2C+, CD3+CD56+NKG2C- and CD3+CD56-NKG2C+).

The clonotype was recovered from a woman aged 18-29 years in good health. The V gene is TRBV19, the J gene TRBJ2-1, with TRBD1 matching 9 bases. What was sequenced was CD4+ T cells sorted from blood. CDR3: CASHRDRDYNEQFF. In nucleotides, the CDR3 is TGTGCCAGTCACCGGGACAGGGACTACAATGAGCAGTTCTTC.